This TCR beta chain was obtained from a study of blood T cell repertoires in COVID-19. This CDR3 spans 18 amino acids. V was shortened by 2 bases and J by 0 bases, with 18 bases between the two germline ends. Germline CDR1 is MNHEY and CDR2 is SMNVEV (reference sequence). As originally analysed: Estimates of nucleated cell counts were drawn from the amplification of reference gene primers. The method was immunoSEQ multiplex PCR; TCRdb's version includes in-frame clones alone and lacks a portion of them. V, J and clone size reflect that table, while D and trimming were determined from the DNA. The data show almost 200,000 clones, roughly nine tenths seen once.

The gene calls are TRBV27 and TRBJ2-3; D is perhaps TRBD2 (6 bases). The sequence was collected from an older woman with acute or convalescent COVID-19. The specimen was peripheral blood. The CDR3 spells CASSLRAEGFSSTDTQYF. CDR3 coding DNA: TGTGCCAGCAGTTTAAGAGCGGAGGGCTTCTCTAGCACAGATACGCAGTATTTT.